This T cell receptor beta chain comes out of a study of T cells after yellow fever vaccination (dated by TCRdb to about 2019). Regarding the study in general: The SMART-Seq v4 Ultra Low Input RNA kit was used to prepare libraries from fractions with low cell numbers. Bulk TCR alpha and beta repertoires were sequenced longitudinally to track T-cell clones before and after primary and booster YFV17D yellow fever vaccination. Two healthy male donors, one aged 18 to 30 and one aged 30 to 40 years, were included in the cohort. Blood was drawn at multiple timepoints before and after primary and secondary immunization, with bulk PBMC replicates and cell subsets isolated. Beyond this particular receptor, the publication reports: Compared with the primary T-cell response, the secondary T-cell response was weaker but faster, peaking on day 5 rather than day 15. After the booster, most clones that had expanded after primary vaccination were detected again (approximately 95% of CD4 and around nine tenths of CD8), suggesting broad maintenance of memory. Computational filtering was required because FACS-sorted repertoires could contain abundant contaminating clonotypes from the bulk population. Only two donors were included in the study, so the extent to which the findings can be generalized is limited. A small share of clonotypes was detected in both CD4 and CD8 compartments, with the overlap likely arising from convergent recombination.

The label giving this sample's treatment or condition can be read as: live attenuated yellow fever vaccine strain. PBMCs were isolated from peripheral blood using a standard Ficoll-Paque protocol. CD4 and CD8 T-cell fractions were isolated with Dynabeads CD4 and CD8 positive selection kits. TriZol was used to extract RNA from bulk PBMCs, CD4 and CD8 fractions, and dextramer-positive and dextramer-negative fractions. TCR cDNA was made using 5'RACE template switching, a step that added a universal primer site and unique molecular identifiers. Priming for cDNA synthesis came from both the TCR alpha and TCR beta constant segments. Library amplification involved two PCR steps, and the second step added sample barcodes and sequencing adapters. Sequencing of libraries was done on Illumina HiSeq 2500 (2x100 bp) or NovaSeq (2x150 bp). Per the authors' processing: Reads were demultiplexed and collapsed into UMI consensus sequences with MIGEC, and V(D)J alignment was performed with MiXCR. Vaccine-responding clonotypes were defined with edgeR using replicate PBMC samples, requiring FDR below 0.01 and a log2 fold change above 5 up to day 15. CD4 or CD8 identity was assigned to each bulk clonotype according to whether the clonotype was present at higher abundance in the sequenced CD4 repertoire or the sequenced CD8 repertoire. The raw public reads went through TCRdb reprocessing: fastp at Q25, MiXCR clone calling, in-frame beta chains kept. Rows are unified per CDR3 protein, each entry keeping the most common DNA and genes. It is TCRdb's table, rather than the study itself, that gives the V and J calls and clone size. The sample table holds about 260,000 distinct CDR3 sequences, of which 10% to 15% were seen once. Together, the top ten hold around 0.55% of the sample.

The CDR3 numbers 14 residues from cysteine through phenylalanine. The retained sequence is limited to the CDR3, 42 bases, with the frame set at the first base. V drops 1 base and J drops 6 bases, leaving 13 bases in between. CDR1 and CDR2, per the germline V gene, are SGHTA and FQGNSA. Comments on this clonotype: It lacks a known antigen. Per-base qualities were not stored, and no clone one base away is much larger.

The clonotype comes from a man aged 30-40 years who received the YFV17D yellow fever vaccine. Here the chain combines TRBV7-2 and TRBJ2-7; the D gene is perhaps TRBD2, on 6 matching bases. Sequences were derived from CD4+ T cells sorted from PBMCs, sampled 45 days after the yellow fever booster vaccination. The CDR3 has the sequence CASSLEGGTGEQYF. The nucleotides read TGTGCCAGCAGCTTAGAGGGCGGGACGGGCGAGCAGTACTTC.